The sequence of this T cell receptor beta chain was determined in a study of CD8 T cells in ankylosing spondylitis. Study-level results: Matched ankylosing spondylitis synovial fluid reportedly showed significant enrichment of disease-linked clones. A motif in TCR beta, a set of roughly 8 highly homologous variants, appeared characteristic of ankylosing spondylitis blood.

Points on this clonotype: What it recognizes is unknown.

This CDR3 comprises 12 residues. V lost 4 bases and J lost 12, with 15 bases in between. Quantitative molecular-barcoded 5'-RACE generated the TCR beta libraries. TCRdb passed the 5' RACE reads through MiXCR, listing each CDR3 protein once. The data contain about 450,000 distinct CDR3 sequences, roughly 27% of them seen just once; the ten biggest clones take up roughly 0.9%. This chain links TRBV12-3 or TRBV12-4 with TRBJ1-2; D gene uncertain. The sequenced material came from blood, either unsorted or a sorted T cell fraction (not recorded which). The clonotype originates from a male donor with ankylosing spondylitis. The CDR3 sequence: CASSSGAKGNTF. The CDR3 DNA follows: TGTGCCAGCAGTTCGGGAGCCAAAGGAAACACCTTC.